A selection of T cell receptor beta chains follows, all from one sample in a study of tumor and adjacent non-tumor tissue in lung cancer. One entry per CDR3 protein, called by TCRdb with MiXCR from the multiplex PCR reads. This table has under 75,000 distinct CDR3 sequences, around 70% appearing once. The sequenced material came from distant non-tumor lung tissue. Source of these receptors: a woman aged 45-65 years with non-small cell lung cancer. Each CDR3 is given without its conserved first and last residue.

TRBV4-1,TRBJ1-3,ANSQVDPGGNTIY
TRBV6-2/TRBV6-3,TRBJ1-5,ASSPTRRTGQPQH
TRBV28,TRBJ1-2,ASSTPVIPDYGYT
TRBV10-3,TRBJ2-7,AIGWNYEQY
TRBV6-5,TRBJ2-5,ASIDPLGQGYRDTQY
TRBV6-1,TRBJ2-2,ASRRLAGGGTGELF
TRBV20-1,TRBJ2-6,SARDGRSAGANVLT
TRBV6-1,TRBJ2-5,ASNDGQEYETQY
TRBV7-9,TRBJ2-4,ASSPKGQGSKNIQY
TRBV11-1,TRBJ2-3,ASSFATGTDTQY
TRBV30,TRBJ2-7,AWMTGTGGDEHY
TRBV7-9,TRBJ2-7,ASSSDLESSYEQY
TRBV4-1,TRBJ1-2,TSSRGGGDYGYT